This T cell receptor beta chain was sequenced during a study of CD8+CD57+ T cells in acquired aplastic anemia. The overall study: The average for DNA from sorted CD4+ and CD8+ cells was 3 to 3.5 ug.

On this clonotype itself: Its target is unknown.

Genomic DNA templated the TCR beta VDJ and CDR3 profiling. TCRdb fed the reads into MiXCR, producing one record per CDR3 protein. This table holds about 190,000 distinct CDR3 sequences, 48% found once. Study findings and constraints: The study found no significant CD8+ Simpson's diversity difference between patients and controls.

In patients chosen for sequencing, flow cytometry had shown CD8+CD57+ cell expansion. Severe acquired aplastic anemia affected all patients. Patients had undergone no therapy by the time their blood was sampled. V lost 0 bases to trimming and J lost 0 bases, with 6 bases between them. Germline V gene data show CDR1 as SGHRS and CDR2 as YFSETQ. CDR3 length equals 14 residues. Sequenced material: sorted CD4+, CD8+, or CD8+CD57+ T cells (not recorded which) from PBMCs. The chain employs TRBV5-1 and TRBJ1-1; D unclear. The TCR sequence derives from a human donor with aplastic anemia. The CDR3 region is CASSLASVNTEAFF. As DNA, the CDR3 is TGCGCCAGCAGCTTGGCTTCGGTGAACACTGAAGCTTTCTTT.